These 20 T cell receptor beta chains share one sample of origin, sequenced in a study of Graves' ophthalmopathy and Graves' hyperthyroidism. RNA transcripts were the source from which TCR beta CDR3 regions were amplified. HTBI primers primed a first-round RT-PCR, and a second-round multiplex PCR followed. TCRdb re-analysed the multiplex PCR reads in MiXCR, keeping a single row per CDR3 protein. The table includes just over 400,000 distinct CDR3 sequences, 20% to 25% detected once. The sequenced sample consisted of peripheral blood. Receptor source: a woman younger than 30 with stable Graves' hyperthyroidism.

This clonotype was seen repeatedly, ten times or more. The chain has TRBV6-1 and TRBJ2-3, with 8 bases that match TRBD2. V lost 7 bases, J lost 3 bases, and 6 bases stayed unmatched. Germline lookup yields CDR1 MNHNS and CDR2 SASEGT. The CDR3 is 14 amino acids. The DNA for the CDR3 is TGTGCCAGCAATGCAATAGCGGGAACAGATACGCAGTATTTT. This gives the protein CASNAIAGTDTQYF.

CDR3 nucleotide sequence: TGTGCCACCAGTGATTCCGCCCCAGGAAACACCATATATTTT. This encodes CATSDSAPGNTIYF. The rearrangement joins TRBV24-1 to TRBJ1-3; D call uncertain. Trimming stripped 2 bases from V and 4 bases from J, with 8 bases between. The CDR3 length is 14 residues. The germline CDR1 and CDR2 sequences are KGHDR and SFDVKD.

This chain uses TRBV12-3 or TRBV12-4 with TRBJ1-2; possibly TRBD1 for D (5 bases). With 1 base removed from V and 8 bases from J, the gap between germline ends came to 11 bases. This CDR3 spans 13 amino acids. The CDR3, as DNA: TGTGCCAGCAGTTTAGACATGGGACGGGGCTACACCTTC. It specifies CASSLDMGRGYTF.

This clonotype was detected ten times or more. The V gene is TRBV6-1, the J gene TRBJ2-4; TRBD2 matches 12 bases. With 6 bases clipped from V and 0 bases from J, the junction kept 3 bases outside the gene matches. Looked up from germline, CDR1 is MNHNS and CDR2 is SASEGT. The CDR3 contains 16 residues. CDR3 in amino acids: CASSLTSGGAKNIQYF. CDR3 nucleotide sequence: TGTGCCAGCAGCCTGACTAGCGGGGGAGCCAAAAACATTCAGTACTTC.

This clonotype was seen at least ten times. The V call is TRBV11-2, the J call TRBJ2-7; perhaps D is TRBD1 or TRBD2 (5 bases each). Trimming left V 5 bases short and J 2 bases short, with 25 bases between. Germline-derived CDR1 and CDR2 are SGHAT and FQNNGV. This CDR3 region has 18 residues. In nucleotides, the CDR3 is TGTGCCAGCAGCCGAAAGAGGTGGGACCGAGGAGGTGCCTACGAGCAGTACTTC. Encoded protein: CASSRKRWDRGGAYEQYF. The whole variable domain, filled in from reference TRBV11-2 and TRBJ2-7, reads EAGVAQSPRYKIIEKRQSVAFWCNPISGHATLYWYQQILGQGPKLLIQFQNNGVVDDSQLPKDRFSAERLKGVDSTLKIQPAKLEDSAVYLCASSRKRWDRGGAYEQYFGPGTRLTVT.

This clonotype was counted at least ten times. This chain uses TRBV30 with TRBJ1-1, with D tentatively TRBD1 (5 bases). This CDR3 spans 13 amino acids. V was clipped by 1 base and J by 7 bases, with 13 bases between them. CDR1 is GTSNPN and CDR2 is SVGIG in the germline V gene (reference sequence). CDR3 sequence reads: CAWSESRVNEAFF. For the CDR3, the DNA is TGTGCCTGGAGTGAGAGCAGGGTGAATGAAGCTTTCTTT. Combining the CDR3 with reference TRBV30 and TRBJ1-1 gives the whole variable domain SQTIHQWPATLVQPVGSPLSLECTVEGTSNPNLYWYRQAAGRGLQLLFYSVGIGQISSEVPQNLSASRPQDRQFILSSKKLLLSDSGFYLCAWSESRVNEAFFGQGTRLTVV.

This clonotype was counted many times. The rearrangement uses TRBV10-3 and TRBJ2-7, with 8 bases identical to TRBD1. Germline V gene data show CDR1 as ENHRY and CDR2 as SYGVKD. This CDR3 has 12 residues. V was clipped by 6 bases and J by 3 bases; unmatched bases: 1. The CDR3 bases are TGTGCCATCAGAGGGACAGGCTACGAGCAGTACTTC. Translation gives CAIRGTGYEQYF.

This clonotype was detected many times. The chain couples TRBV20-1 to TRBJ2-2, with D perhaps given as TRBD1 or TRBD2 (6 bases each). The ends were cut back, 4 bases at V and 2 bases at J, with 11 bases in the middle. CDR3 size: 14 residues. Germline CDR1 is DFQATT and CDR2 is SNEGSKA (reference sequence). CDR3 coding DNA: TGCAGTGCTAAGGGGGGAGTTAACACCGGGGAGCTGTTTTTT. Its translation: CSAKGGVNTGELFF.

This clonotype was detected many times. This chain uses TRBV6-5 with TRBJ2-7, with 8 bases lining up with TRBD1. The CDR3 loop spans 16 amino acids. The junction had 8 bases not matched to a gene; V was cut back by 2 bases and J by 2 bases. Germline V gives CDR1 MNHEY, CDR2 SVGAGI. CDR3: CASSYESGGVAYEQYF. As DNA, the CDR3 is TGTGCCAGCAGTTACGAGTCAGGGGGCGTCGCCTACGAGCAGTACTTC.

Many counts were recorded for this clonotype. V is TRBV12-3 or TRBV12-4 and J is TRBJ1-1, with TRBD1 identical over 12 bases. V shed 5 bases and J 14 bases; nucleotides not matched to a gene: 9. This CDR3 is 13 amino acids long. CDR3 amino acids: CASSGTGGRVAFF. In DNA form, the CDR3 reads TGTGCCAGCAGTGGGACAGGGGGCCGAGTTGCCTTCTTT.

By share, this clonotype counts as medium-sized (0.01 to 0.1%). The chain uses TRBV28 and TRBJ1-5, with 10 bases that match TRBD1. CDR3 size: 14 residues. CDR1 MDHEN and CDR2 SYDVKM come from the germline V gene. The V and J ends lost 7 bases and 3 bases, in that order; junction bases with no gene match: 3. The CDR3 spells CASTTGGINQPQHF. The DNA for the CDR3 is TGTGCCAGCACGACAGGGGGCATCAATCAGCCCCAGCATTTT.

This clonotype was counted ten times or more. V is TRBV9 and J is TRBJ2-2; weak D call: TRBD2 (6 bases). CDR3 length: 16 amino acids. V was clipped by 3 bases and J by 2 bases, with 14 bases between them. In germline, CDR1 is SGDLS, CDR2 YYNGEE. CDR3 amino acids: CASSDTRGKNTGELFF. The DNA of the CDR3 is TGTGCCAGCAGCGACACGCGGGGAAAAAACACCGGGGAGCTGTTTTTT.

The V gene is TRBV10-2, the J gene TRBJ2-7; 8 bases agree with TRBD2. CDR1 is WSHSY and CDR2 is SAAADI in the germline V gene. V shed 5 bases and J 2 bases; nucleotides not matched to a gene: 5. The CDR3 consists of 14 residues. CDR3 in DNA: TGCGCCAGCAGTCCCCCGGGAGGGACCTACGAGCAGTACTTC. It specifies CASSPPGGTYEQYF.

A word on this clonotype: A read error may explain this, as a much larger clone is one base away. V and J are TRBV29-1 and TRBJ2-4; no firm D call. Per germline, CDR1 SQVTM and CDR2 ANQGSEA. The CDR3 covers 13 residues. CDR3 residues: CSVELSTKNIKYF. The DNA for the CDR3 is TGCAGCGTTGAACTCAGCACCAAAAACATTAAGTACTTC.

This clonotype showed up many times. V is TRBV7-2 and J is TRBJ2-2; D is undetermined. V was cut by 2 bases and J by 7 bases, with 11 bases left in between. CDR1 and CDR2 (germline): SGHTA, FQGNSA. This CDR3 spans 14 amino acids. DNA for the CDR3: TGTGCCAGCAGCTTAATGGGAAGAGGCGGGGAGCTGTTTTTT. The encoded protein is CASSLMGRGGELFF.

This clonotype was observed many times. The chain recombines TRBV12-3 or TRBV12-4 with TRBJ1-2; unclear D gene. V dropped 3 bases and J dropped 5 bases, with 7 bases sitting between them. This CDR3 spans 12 amino acids. The CDR3 coding sequence is TGTGCCAGCAGTTTCAGGCAATATGGCTACACCTTC. This encodes CASSFRQYGYTF.

The table lists this clonotype with many counts. J is TRBJ2-2 and V is TRBV6-5, with D unresolved. Trimming stripped 0 bases from V and 3 bases from J, with 11 bases between. Germline values: CDR1 MNHEY, CDR2 SVGAGI. This CDR3 comprises 16 residues. CDR3 in amino acids: CASSYSIGQHTGELFF. Here the CDR3 DNA reads TGTGCCAGCAGTTACTCGATTGGCCAGCACACCGGGGAGCTGTTTTTT.

This clonotype was recorded many times. The chain carries TRBV10-3 and TRBJ2-2; either TRBD1 or TRBD2 may supply D (5 bases each). The CDR3 is made up of 16 amino acids. Trimming left V 0 bases short and J 1 base short, with 9 bases between. Germline V CDR1 and CDR2: ENHRY, SYGVKD. CDR3 residues: CAISESTTGNTGELFF. The CDR3 DNA reads TGTGCCATCAGTGAGTCGACTACAGGGAACACCGGGGAGCTGTTTTTT.

This clonotype occurred many times. CDR3 loop: CASSLPGTANTGELFF. Here the CDR3 DNA reads TGCGCCAGCAGCTTGCCCGGGACAGCTAACACCGGGGAGCTGTTTTTT. The chain recombines TRBV5-1 with TRBJ2-2, with 7 nucleotides matching TRBD1. The trim removed 1 base at V and 2 bases at J, leaving 5 bases unmatched. Germline V gene sequence: CDR1 SGHRS, CDR2 YFSETQ. The CDR3 consists of 16 residues.

This clonotype was counted only a few times. The CDR3 DNA sequence: TGTGCCAGCAGTAACCCAGGGGGCGATCAGCCCCAGCATTTT. Protein sequence: CASSNPGGDQPQHF. The chain carries TRBV6-2 or TRBV6-3 and TRBJ1-5, with 8 bases matching TRBD1. Unmatched junction bases numbered 5, after V lost 5 bases and J lost 5 bases. This CDR3 contains 14 residues. Germline lookup yields CDR1 MNHEY and CDR2 SVGEGT.